This passage covers 13 T cell receptor beta chains from one sample sequenced in a study of T cell responses to AZD1222 COVID-19 vaccine. Sequencing was performed with immunoSEQ multiplex PCR; in TCRdb, only in-frame clones are kept and a portion is missing. This sample has roughly 120,000 clones, with roughly 87% found just once. This sample comprised peripheral blood, obtained on day 0 of AZD1222 vaccination. Every receptor here comes from an adult in good health.

The J gene is TRBJ1-3, the V gene TRBV30; 11 bases align to TRBD1. The CDR3 sequence is 14 residues long. Germline-derived CDR1 and CDR2 are GTSNPN and SVGIG (reference sequence). With V trimmed by 3 bases and J by 2 bases, 0 bases remained unmatched. Here the CDR3 DNA reads TGTGCCTGGAGGGGACAGGGGGCTGGAAACACCATATATTTT. Translated: CAWRGQGAGNTIYF.

CDR3 loop: CASSAGGTANSPLHF. DNA of the CDR3: TGTGCCAGCAGTGCTGGGGGGACAGCAAATTCACCCCTCCACTTT. The J gene is TRBJ1-6, the V gene TRBV2; 7 bases map to TRBD1. Germline-derived CDR1 and CDR2 are SNHLY and FYNNEI. V shed 4 bases, J shed 7 bases, and the junction held 7 bases outside the gene matches. There are 15 residues in the CDR3.

The chain carries TRBV11-2 and TRBJ1-2, with D perhaps TRBD1 (5 bases). The CDR3 length is 15 residues. The V gene's germline CDR1 is SGHAT and CDR2 FQNNGV. Deletions cut 1 base from V and 8 bases from J, with 17 bases between. The CDR3 DNA reads TGTGCCAGCAGCTTAGGGGACCTTCGGCTAGAGGGCTACACCTTC. This gives the protein CASSLGDLRLEGYTF.

This chain links TRBV23-1 with TRBJ2-7; no firm D call. TRBV23-1 counts as an open reading frame of uncertain function. The CDR3 is 13 residues long. Trimming cost V 8 bases and J 1 base, with 12 bases left between them. Here the CDR3 reads CASATSQSYEQYF. The CDR3, as DNA: TGCGCCAGCGCCACAAGCCAATCCTACGAGCAGTACTTC.

The rearrangement joins TRBV5-4 to TRBJ2-3, with 7 bases that match TRBD2. The CDR3 spans 13 residues. From germline, CDR1 is SGHNT and CDR2 YYREEE (reference sequence). With 4 bases clipped from V and 6 bases from J, the junction kept 5 bases outside the gene matches. The CDR3 protein is CASSPTSEDTQYF. The CDR3 nucleotides are TGTGCCAGCAGCCCTACTAGCGAGGATACGCAGTATTTT.

The rearrangement uses TRBV24-1 and TRBJ2-1, with 10 bases identical to TRBD2. J lost 10 bases, V lost 1 base, and 6 bases had no gene match. The CDR3 length is 15 residues. Germline-derived CDR1 and CDR2 are KGHDR and SFDVKD. As DNA, the CDR3 is TGTGCCACCAGTGATTTCCAGCGGGGGGGCAGGGAGCAGTTCTTC. Encoded protein: CATSDFQRGGREQFF.

The J gene is TRBJ2-2, the V gene TRBV25-1, with D possibly matching TRBD1 (6 bases). This CDR3 spans 15 amino acids. Trimming took 5 bases from V and 6 from J, leaving 16 bases between them. Per germline, CDR1 MGHDK and CDR2 SYGVNS. Here the CDR3 DNA reads TGTGCCAGCAGTCCCAGGGGTTCGGTGTCCGGGGAGCTGTTTTTT. Translation gives CASSPRGSVSGELFF.

The chain has TRBV30 and TRBJ1-4; no firm D call. CDR1 is GTSNPN, CDR2 SVGIG, per germline (reference sequence). V lost 0 bases to trimming and J lost 7 bases, with 6 bases between them. CDR3 size: 12 residues. CDR3 in amino acids: CAWSVLSEKLFF. CDR3 in DNA: TGTGCCTGGAGTGTACTCTCTGAAAAACTGTTTTTT. The variable domain in full, with the rest retrieved from reference TRBV30 and TRBJ1-4, is SQTIHQWPATLVQPVGSPLSLECTVEGTSNPNLYWYRQAAGRGLQLLFYSVGIGQISSEVPQNLSASRPQDRQFILSSKKLLLSDSGFYLCAWSVLSEKLFFGSGTQLSVL.

This rearrangement joins TRBV2 to TRBJ2-2, with D possibly being TRBD2 (6 bases). CDR3 length: 14 residues. V shed 7 bases and J shed 8 bases, with 17 bases lying between them. The V gene's germline CDR1 is SNHLY and CDR2 FYNNEI. CDR3 sequence reads: CASNLGGGTGELFF. The DNA for the CDR3 is TGTGCCAGCAATCTGGGGGGAGGCACTGGGGAGCTGTTTTTT.

This clone occurred once. This chain links TRBV20-1 with TRBJ1-1, with D possibly matching TRBD1 (5 bases). Trimming pared 5 bases from V and 8 bases from J, leaving 12 bases between. The germline V gene has CDR1 DFQATT and CDR2 SNEGSKA (reference sequence). The CDR3 consists of 11 residues. In DNA, the CDR3 is TGCAGTGCTCCGGGCAGGGCCGAAGCTTTCTTT. Protein product: CSAPGRAEAFF.

V usage is TRBV6-6 and J usage is TRBJ1-5, with D maybe TRBD1 (5 bases). V gave up 6 bases and J gave up 6 bases, with 12 bases separating them. CDR3 length equals 13 residues. In germline, CDR1 is MNHNY, CDR2 SVGAGI (reference sequence). The CDR3 is CASSLPGGQPQHF. CDR3 coding DNA: TGTGCCAGCAGCTTACCCGGGGGTCAGCCCCAGCATTTT.

V and J are TRBV5-8 and TRBJ2-5, with 7 bases that match TRBD2. Germline CDR1 reads SGHTS; CDR2 reads YDEGEE. Trimming took 0 bases from V and 2 from J; bases not matched to a gene: 1. The CDR3 has 14 amino acids. The DNA for the CDR3 is TGTGCCAGCAGCTTGGTGGGGGGGCAAGAGACCCAGTACTTC. The encoded protein is CASSLVGGQETQYF.

The chain combines TRBV13 with TRBJ2-7; no clear D. Germline lookup yields CDR1 PRHDT and CDR2 FYEKMQ (reference sequence). The V and J ends lost 0 bases and 3 bases respectively, with 6 bases between them. CDR3 length: 13 amino acids. The CDR3 sequence: CASSLGALYEQYF. The CDR3 DNA follows: TGTGCCAGCAGCTTAGGGGCCCTCTACGAGCAGTACTTC.